Here is one T cell receptor (beta chain) with its context. The antigen remains unidentified. The data were obtained in a study of OX40 agonist ivuxolimab in advanced cancers. Study-wide context: All patients had ivuxolimab intravenously every 2 weeks at 0.01 to 10 mg/kg. Among those treated, three patients had partial responses, one with hepatocellular carcinoma and two with cutaneous melanoma. Study conclusions and caveats: Antigen specificity was not determined for the expanded peripheral T cells.

TCRdb's copy holds only in-frame clones and misses some; the assay was immunoSEQ multiplex PCR. The profile shows 40,000 to 45,000 clones, more than 70% of them singletons. The CDR3 consists of 15 residues. V lost 4 bases and J lost 3; bases outside the gene matches: 5. Germline assignment: CDR1 SGDLS and CDR2 YYNGEE. The sample in question was CD4+ or CD8+ T cells sorted from blood, obtained in a trial of the OX40 agonist ivuxolimab. This chain joins TRBV9 and TRBJ2-7; TRBD2 agrees at 12 bases. This sequence originates from an adult with an advanced solid tumor such as melanoma, head and neck, liver or kidney cancer. For the CDR3, the DNA is TGTGCCAGCAGCCCAAGACTAGCGGGGGTCTACGAGCAGTACTTC. Translating it yields CASSPRLAGVYEQYF.